The 16 T cell receptor beta chains given below trace back to one sample, sequenced in a study of radiotherapy plus CTLA-4 blockade in lung cancer. Assay: immunoSEQ multiplex PCR; the TCRdb copy retains only in-frame clones and omits some. In the table there are tens of thousands of clones, around 90% of which are singletons. The material sequenced was peripheral blood, taken from a patient treated with radiotherapy plus ipilimumab. All receptors come from a human donor with non-small cell lung cancer that progressed on radiotherapy plus ipilimumab.

The rearrangement uses TRBV7-6 and TRBJ1-6; D may be TRBD1 (5 bases). V was clipped by 4 bases and J by 7 bases, with 11 bases between them. Germline lookup yields CDR1 SGHVS and CDR2 FNYEAQ. This CDR3 has 14 amino acids. The CDR3 reads CASSSGRQNSPLHF. CDR3 sequence (DNA): TGTGCCAGCAGCTCGGGACGGCAGAATTCACCCCTCCACTTT.

The chain links TRBV7-9 to TRBJ1-2; D unclear. Germline-derived CDR1 and CDR2 are SEHNR and FQNEAQ (reference sequence). Trimming took off 1 base at V and 4 bases at J, with 13 bases between the two ends. CDR3 length equals 15 residues. CDR3 sequence reads: CASSLGVDGGYGYTF. CDR3 nucleotides: TGTGCCAGCAGCTTAGGTGTAGACGGTGGCTATGGCTACACCTTC.

The CDR3 protein is CASSLQEGLAKNIQYF. The CDR3 DNA follows: TGTGCCAGCAGTTTACAGGAGGGACTAGCCAAAAACATTCAGTACTTC. The V gene is TRBV27, the J gene TRBJ2-4, with D possibly being TRBD2 (6 bases). Germline V gives CDR1 MNHEY, CDR2 SMNVEV (reference sequence). Trimming took off 2 bases at V and 0 bases at J, with 11 bases between the two ends. This CDR3 contains 16 residues.

The V call is TRBV9, the J call TRBJ2-2; D uncertain. V gave up 3 bases and J gave up 4 bases, with 7 bases separating them. CDR1 and CDR2 from the germline V gene are SGDLS and YYNGEE. The CDR3 consists of 13 residues. CDR3 in amino acids: CASSASSTGELFF. DNA of the CDR3: TGTGCCAGCAGCGCTTCTTCCACCGGGGAGCTGTTTTTT.

The rearrangement joins TRBV7-9 to TRBJ1-6, with D perhaps matching TRBD1 (5 bases). The CDR3 totals 15 residues. CDR1 and CDR2 (germline): SEHNR, FQNEAQ (reference sequence). Trimming left V 3 bases short and J 4 bases short, with 10 bases between. This CDR3 reads CASSFDSRYNSPLHF. The CDR3 DNA is TGTGCCAGCAGCTTCGACAGCCGGTATAATTCACCCCTCCACTTT.

This rearrangement joins TRBV7-2 to TRBJ2-1; TRBD2 matches at 12 bases. Germline V gene data show CDR1 as SGHTA and CDR2 as FQGNSA. Trimming cost V 6 bases and J 4 bases; bases outside gene matches: 4. This CDR3 contains 15 residues. DNA of the CDR3: TGTGCCAGCAGTCTAGCGGGGGGGCAATACAATGAGCAGTTCTTC. It specifies CASSLAGGQYNEQFF.

Remarks on this clone: One end of the junction does not line up with germline, which may come from a read error. This sequence joins TRBV7-7 and TRBJ2-1; TRBD2 matches 8 bases. Germline CDR1 and CDR2: SSHAT and FNYEAQ (reference sequence). The CDR3 runs to 14 residues. As DNA, the CDR3 is TGTGCTAGCAGCTTAGGGGAAGCGGGAGATGAGCAGTTCTTC. Protein sequence: CASSLGEAGDEQFF.

Here the CDR3 reads CASSSGTSLYNEQFF. CDR3 nucleotides: TGTGCCAGCAGTTCCGGGACTAGTCTTTACAATGAGCAGTTCTTC. The rearrangement joins TRBV6-5 to TRBJ2-1; 8 bases agree with TRBD2. There are 15 residues in the CDR3. The junction had 6 bases not matched to a gene; V was cut back by 4 bases and J by 4 bases. The germline V gene has CDR1 MNHEY and CDR2 SVGAGI.

The chain has TRBV4-2 and TRBJ2-2, with a weak D call TRBD1 (6 bases). Germline values: CDR1 LGHNA, CDR2 YNFKEQ. This CDR3 is 16 amino acids long. The V and J ends lost 4 bases and 4 bases respectively, with 16 bases between them. In nucleotides, the CDR3 is TGTGCCAGCAGCCCAGGGGCCTCGCGGACCACCGGGGAGCTGTTTTTT. Residues: CASSPGASRTTGELFF.

This chain connects TRBV1 to TRBJ1-2; the D call of TRBD1 is as the table states it, not checked on the DNA. TRBV1 is an annotated pseudogene. This CDR3 contains 15 residues. The CDR3 is CTSSQVAGGVYGYTF. The CDR3 region has the DNA TGCACCAGCAGCCAAGTGGCAGGGGGCGTCTATGGCTACACCTTC.

This chain links TRBV5-5 with TRBJ1-2, with 9 positions matching TRBD1. Looked up from germline, CDR1 is SGHKS and CDR2 is YYEKEE (reference sequence). Trimming removed 3 bases from V and 5 bases from J; junction bases left unmatched: 8. This CDR3 has 15 residues. The CDR3 protein is CASSSKKGQGYGYTF. CDR3 nucleotides: TGTGCCAGCAGCTCGAAAAAGGGACAGGGATATGGCTACACCTTC.

The chain recombines TRBV19 with TRBJ1-6, with D perhaps matching TRBD1 (5 bases). This CDR3 has 20 residues. Germline V gene sequence: CDR1 LNHDA, CDR2 SQIVND (reference sequence). Trimming removed 3 bases at V and 0 bases at J, with 21 bases between. The CDR3 nucleotides are TGTGCCAGTAGTATCCACTCCGGGGCAGGGAGCAGCTCCTATAATTCACCCCTCCACTTT. This gives the protein CASSIHSGAGSSSYNSPLHF.

The rearrangement links TRBV6-6 to TRBJ1-5, with D uncertain. Trimming took 2 bases from V and 2 from J, leaving 4 bases between them. CDR3 length: 13 residues. Germline V gene lookup returns CDR1 MNHNY and CDR2 SVGAGI (reference sequence). The CDR3 DNA reads TGTGCCAGCAGTTACCGAGGCAATCAGCCCCAGCATTTT. Amino acid sequence: CASSYRGNQPQHF.

This CDR3 reads CASSQDPAIGQPQHF. In DNA, the CDR3 is TGCGCCAGCAGCCAAGATCCCGCCATCGGGCAGCCCCAGCATTTT. This chain connects TRBV4-3 to TRBJ1-5; no firm D call. Trimming removed 0 bases from V and 7 bases from J, with 13 bases in between. From germline, CDR1 is LGHNA and CDR2 YSLEER. The CDR3 is 15 amino acids.

The rearrangement links TRBV6-4 to TRBJ1-5, with D possibly TRBD1 on 6 matching bases. There are 14 residues in the CDR3. In germline, CDR1 is MRHNA, CDR2 SNTAGT. Trimming stripped 9 bases from V and 9 bases from J, with 21 bases between. CDR3 DNA sequence: TGTGCCAGTGGAGGACAGAAGGGGCCAGGGCCCCAGCATTTT. Translation gives CASGGQKGPGPQHF.

The V call is TRBV2, the J call TRBJ2-7, with D possibly called TRBD1 or TRBD2 (6 bases each). The CDR3 extends over 14 amino acids. Germline CDR1 is SNHLY and CDR2 is FYNNEI. Trimming removed 1 base at V and 2 bases at J, with 9 bases between. The CDR3: CASSEVGGPYEQYF. In DNA form, the CDR3 reads TGTGCCAGCAGTGAAGTGGGGGGCCCCTACGAGCAGTACTTC.